What follows are 17 T cell receptor beta chains derived from one specimen sequenced in a study of CD8+ T cells in alopecia areata. RNA was isolated and reverse transcribed to cDNA, the sequencing template. Profiled with immunoSEQ multiplex PCR; TCRdb holds only in-frame clones, not every one. The table has some 170,000 clones, 58% seen once; the top ten hold approximately 16%. The sample's treatment: oral pan-JAK inhibitor, 5-10 mg twice daily. The sample here was CD4+ T cells sorted from blood, taken at approximately week 60, from a patient treated with tofacitinib. Receptors were obtained from a human donor with alopecia areata.

The chain is built from TRBV7-9 and TRBJ2-3; D is unresolved. The V gene's germline CDR1 is SEHNR and CDR2 FQNEAQ (reference sequence). V was trimmed by 5 bases and J by 6 bases, leaving 9 bases between them. This CDR3 is built from 12 residues. Written as DNA, the CDR3 is TGTGCCAGCAGCCCTTCCATGGATACGCAGTATTTT. This encodes CASSPSMDTQYF.

The rearrangement uses TRBV5-1 and TRBJ1-1; D possibly corresponds to TRBD1 (5 bases). Germline loops: CDR1 SGHRS, CDR2 YFSETQ. The CDR3 runs to 16 residues. V lost 3 bases to trimming and J lost 4 bases, with 19 bases between them. The CDR3 nucleotides are TGCGCCAGCAGCTCCCGTCAGGGACCCTCGATCACTGAAGCTTTCTTT. This codes for CASSSRQGPSITEAFF.

The chain recombines TRBV5-1 with TRBJ2-5; the D gene is possibly TRBD2 (5 bases). The V gene's germline CDR1 is SGHRS and CDR2 YFSETQ. The V gene lost 4 bases and the J gene lost 5 bases, with 15 bases spanning the gap. This CDR3 has 14 residues. The DNA of the CDR3 is TGCGCCAGCAGCCAGGCGGGCTCATGGGAGACCCAGTACTTC. It translates to CASSQAGSWETQYF. The whole variable domain, filled in from reference TRBV5-1 and TRBJ2-5, reads KAGVTQTPRYLIKTRGQQVTLSCSPISGHRSVSWYQQTPGQGLQFLFEYFSETQRNKGNFPGRFSGRQFSNSRSEMNVSTLELGDSALYLCASSQAGSWETQYFGPGTRLLVL.

The chain joins TRBV30 to TRBJ1-6; possible D gene TRBD1, 5 bases. V was clipped by 3 bases and J by 7 bases, with 13 bases between them. There are 14 residues in the CDR3. Germline V gives CDR1 GTSNPN, CDR2 SVGIG (reference sequence). CDR3 residues: CAWREGHGNSPLHF. The CDR3 DNA reads TGTGCCTGGAGAGAAGGACACGGAAATTCACCCCTCCACTTT.

The chain employs TRBV29-1 and TRBJ2-3, with 7 bases fitting TRBD2. The CDR3 covers 16 residues. The V segment lost 4 bases and the J segment 0 bases; nucleotides outside the gene matches: 10. Germline CDR1 SQVTM, CDR2 ANQGSEA. In DNA, the CDR3 is TGCAGCGTTGCCCGACTAGCTTATACTAGCACAGATACGCAGTATTTT. Its protein product is CSVARLAYTSTDTQYF.

The chain carries TRBV6-5 and TRBJ2-3; no clear D. With 6 bases removed from V and 6 bases from J, the gap between germline ends came to 10 bases. Germline V CDR1 and CDR2: MNHEY, SVGAGI. This CDR3 has 12 amino acids. The CDR3 sequence: CASSSTGDTQYF. The CDR3 DNA reads as TGTGCCAGCAGCTCGACCGGGGATACGCAGTATTTT.

The chain links TRBV25-1 to TRBJ2-3; D perhaps matches TRBD1 (5 bases). This CDR3 contains 15 residues. Germline loops: CDR1 MGHDK, CDR2 SYGVNS. The V gene lost 4 bases and the J gene lost 5 bases, with 16 bases spanning the gap. CDR3 amino acids: CASSGLLGPKDTQYF. The CDR3 nucleotides are TGTGCCAGCAGTGGACTCTTGGGGCCGAAAGATACGCAGTATTTT.

The rearrangement links TRBV30 to TRBJ1-1; D gene ambiguous. V lost 4 bases and J lost 0, with 9 bases in between. CDR1 is GTSNPN and CDR2 is SVGIG in the germline V gene (reference sequence). The CDR3 spans 13 residues. The DNA of the CDR3 is TGTGCCTGGACTGGGGTTATGAACACTGAAGCTTTCTTT. Its protein product is CAWTGVMNTEAFF. The full variable domain, in which reference TRBV30 and TRBJ1-1 provide the parts outside the CDR3, is SQTIHQWPATLVQPVGSPLSLECTVEGTSNPNLYWYRQAAGRGLQLLFYSVGIGQISSEVPQNLSASRPQDRQFILSSKKLLLSDSGFYLCAWTGVMNTEAFFGQGTRLTVV.

The gene calls are TRBV6-1 and TRBJ1-2; D is unclear. Germline CDR1 MNHNS, CDR2 SASEGT. Trimming removed 8 bases at V and 2 bases at J, with 9 bases between. There are 12 residues in the CDR3. CDR3 amino acids: CASGRYNYGYTF. CDR3 DNA sequence: TGTGCCAGCGGGCGCTACAACTATGGCTACACCTTC.

The rearrangement joins TRBV28 to TRBJ2-1, with TRBD2 identical over 8 bases. The J segment lost 5 bases and the V segment lost 4 bases, leaving 7 bases of the junction unmatched. The CDR3 contains 15 residues. Germline-derived CDR1 and CDR2 are MDHEN and SYDVKM. CDR3 sequence reads: CASSWASGGNNEQFF. CDR3 nucleotide sequence: TGTGCCAGCAGTTGGGCCAGCGGGGGAAACAATGAGCAGTTCTTC.

This clone was recorded once. The genes are TRBV30 and TRBJ2-6, with D unresolved. The V end lost 8 bases, the J end lost 0 bases, and 5 bases lay between the germline ends. Germline V gives CDR1 GTSNPN, CDR2 SVGIG (reference sequence). This CDR3 spans 12 amino acids. Here the CDR3 DNA reads TGTGCCACAAACTCTGGGGCCAACGTCCTGACTTTC. Protein sequence: CATNSGANVLTF.

A remark on this clone: The sample holds other DNA sequences that translate to the same CDR3. V gene TRBV7-9 combines with J gene TRBJ2-5; a possible D gene is TRBD2 (6 bases). The germline V gene encodes CDR1 SEHNR and CDR2 FQNEAQ (reference sequence). The CDR3 length is 13 residues. The ends were cut back, 2 bases at V and 4 bases at J, with 8 bases in the middle. This chain's CDR3 is CASSLRGRETQYF. CDR3 coding DNA: TGTGCCAGCAGCTTACGGGGGAGAGAGACCCAGTACTTC.

The rearrangement joins TRBV29-1 to TRBJ1-2, with no clear D. The CDR3 is 14 amino acids. Germline V CDR1 and CDR2: SQVTM, ANQGSEA. The V end lost 6 bases, the J end lost 8 bases, and 22 bases lay between the germline ends. CDR3 bases: TGCAGCGTGCCTGAGGGAGGTTCCTCGGGGGGCTACACCTTC. Translation gives CSVPEGGSSGGYTF.

The V gene is TRBV7-3, the J gene TRBJ2-2; the D is unclear. V was pared by 2 bases and J by 1 base, with 8 bases between. Germline CDR1 SGHTA, CDR2 FQGTGA. The CDR3 spans 15 residues. The CDR3 sequence: CASSLGPLNTGELFF. The CDR3 DNA sequence: TGTGCCAGCAGCTTAGGGCCGCTGAACACCGGGGAGCTGTTTTTT.

This clone was counted between two and nine times. As DNA, the CDR3 is TGCAGCGCGGACGGAGGGGGATCATCCTCCTATAATTCACCCCTCCACTTT. It is translated as CSADGGGSSSYNSPLHF. This chain uses TRBV29-1 with TRBJ1-6; D is possibly TRBD1 (6 bases). The CDR3 loop spans 17 amino acids. V was pared by 7 bases and J by 0 bases, with 19 bases between. CDR1 and CDR2 (germline): SQVTM, ANQGSEA.

This clone was picked up a small number of times. This chain joins TRBV30 and TRBJ2-2, with 14 bases fitting TRBD2. This CDR3 has 16 amino acids. V lost 3 bases, J lost 4 bases, and 4 bases stayed unmatched. Germline CDR1 reads GTSNPN; CDR2 reads SVGIG (reference sequence). DNA of the CDR3: TGTGCCTGGAGCGAGGGACTAGCGGGGGCCACCGGGGAGCTGTTTTTT. As protein: CAWSEGLAGATGELFF.

This clone was counted between two and nine times. The rearrangement uses TRBV27 and TRBJ2-7; the D gene is possibly TRBD1 (6 bases). There are 14 residues in the CDR3. Trimming removed 5 bases from V and 4 bases from J, with 15 bases in between. Germline V gene data show CDR1 as MNHEY and CDR2 as SMNVEV (reference sequence). The CDR3 DNA reads TGTGCCAGCAGTCTAACAGGGATGCTGTACGAGCAGTACTTC. Its translation: CASSLTGMLYEQYF.